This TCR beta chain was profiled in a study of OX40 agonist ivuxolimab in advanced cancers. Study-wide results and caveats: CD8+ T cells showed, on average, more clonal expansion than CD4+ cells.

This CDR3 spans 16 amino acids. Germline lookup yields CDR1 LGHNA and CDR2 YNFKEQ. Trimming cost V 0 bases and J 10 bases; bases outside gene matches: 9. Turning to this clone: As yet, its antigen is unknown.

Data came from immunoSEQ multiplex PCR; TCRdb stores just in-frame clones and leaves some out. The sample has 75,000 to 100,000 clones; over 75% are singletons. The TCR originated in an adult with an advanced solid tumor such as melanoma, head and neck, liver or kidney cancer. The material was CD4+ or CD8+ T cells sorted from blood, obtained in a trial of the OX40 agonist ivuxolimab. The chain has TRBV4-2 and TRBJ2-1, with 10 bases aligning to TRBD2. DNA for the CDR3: TGTGCCAGCAGCCAAGATTTTACTAGCGGGATAAGGGAGCAGTTCTTC. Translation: CASSQDFTSGIREQFF.